This is a list of T cell receptor beta chains from one sample in a study of lymphopenia after photon versus proton radiotherapy. TCRdb's copy holds only in-frame clones and misses some; the assay was immunoSEQ multiplex PCR. The sample contains roughly 30,000 clones, around 81% of which appear only once. Sequenced material: peripheral blood, taken from a patient treated with photon-based radiotherapy. These receptors were taken from a man in his fifties with gastric cancer. CDR3s include the opening cysteine and the closing phenylalanine or tryptophan. A D gene is named only where the DNA matches it firmly. A clone size is listed for some rows: how often the clone was seen (once, few, many), or a class if it is expanded.

>TRBV6-1|NA|TRBJ2-1|TRBD1
TGTGCCAGCAGTGAATTCGGACAGGTCTACAATGAGCAGTTCTTC
CASSEFGQVYNEQFF
>TRBV5-1|once|TRBJ1-1|NA
TGCGCCAGCAGCTTCGGCACAGTGAACACTGAAGCTTTCTTT
CASSFGTVNTEAFF
>TRBV5-1|few|TRBJ2-6|NA
TGCGCCAGCAGCTTGTGGGGGGCTGGGGCCAACGTCCTGACTTTC
CASSLWGAGANVLTF
>TRBV9|NA|TRBJ2-2|TRBD1
TGTGCCAGCAGCAAGACAGGGGTTGCCACCGGGGAGCTGTTTTTT
CASSKTGVATGELFF
>TRBV5-1|NA|TRBJ1-5|NA
TGCGCCAGCAGCGCCAATGGGGGGCGGGGGCAGCCCCAGCATTTT
CASSANGGRGQPQHF
>TRBV25-1|NA|TRBJ1-2|TRBD1
TGTGCCAGCAGGCCCGGGGACAGCTATGGCTACACCTTC
CASRPGDSYGYTF
>TRBV2|NA|TRBJ1-2|NA
TGTGCCTGGCGTAACGCCCGATGCTCCTTC
CAWRNARCSF
>TRBV10-2|NA|TRBJ1-1|NA
TGCGCCAGCAGTGTCCGGACTGTGAACACTGAAGCTTTCTTT
CASSVRTVNTEAFF
>TRBV18|NA|TRBJ1-2|TRBD1
TGTGCCAGCTCATGGGGACAGGGAACCAACTATGGCTACACCTTC
CASSWGQGTNYGYTF
>TRBV5-8|NA|TRBJ2-3|NA
TGTGCCAGCAGCTTGGGGACAGGCACAGATACGCAGTATTTT
CASSLGTGTDTQYF
>TRBV6-6|NA|TRBJ1-5|NA
TGTGCCAGCGGGGGAGGGGTGGGCAATCAGCCCCAGCATTTT
CASGGGVGNQPQHF
>TRBV4-1|NA|TRBJ1-2|NA
TGCGCCAGCAGCCAAGACCGATGGATGGGAGTTGGCTACACCTTC
CASSQDRWMGVGYTF
>TRBV4-3|medium-sized|TRBJ1-1|NA
TGCGCCAGCAGCCACGGACAAAACACTGAAGCTTTCTTT
CASSHGQNTEAFF
>TRBV4-3|NA|TRBJ2-1|NA
TGCGCCAGCAGCCAGGCAAGCGCTGAGCAGTTCTTC
CASSQASAEQFF
>TRBV11-2|few|TRBJ2-7|NA
TGTGCCAGCAGCTTAGAATTCGGGACCCTATTATCCTACGAGCAGTACTTC
CASSLEFGTLLSYEQYF
>TRBV18|few|TRBJ2-3|TRBD1
TGTGCCAGCTCGCTGGGGACAGGGATAACAGATACGCAGTATTTT
CASSLGTGITDTQYF
>TRBV6-4|NA|TRBJ2-6|NA
TGTGCCAGCAGGGAAGAGGGCATTGGGGCCAACGTCCTGACTTTC
CASREEGIGANVLTF
>TRBV7-6|once|TRBJ2-1|TRBD2
TGTGCCAGCAGCTTAGTGGCCGCTGGACTAGGAATCGCCAATGAGCAGTTCTTC
CASSLVAAGLGIANEQFF
>TRBV4-1|NA|TRBJ2-4|NA
TGCGCCAGCAGCCAAGATCTGACCTCGGCCGGTCTAGCCAAAAACATTCAGTACTTC
CASSQDLTSAGLAKNIQYF
>TRBV27|NA|TRBJ2-3|NA
TGTGCCAGCAGTTCAGGGGTCACAGATACGCAGTATTTT
CASSSGVTDTQYF
>TRBV9|NA|TRBJ2-5|NA
TGTGCCAGCAGCGTAGCTCTACTAGGCGGGACCCAGTACTTC
CASSVALLGGTQYF
>TRBV7-2|NA|TRBJ2-1|TRBD2
TGTGCCAGCAGCACTAGCGGGGGGTTGGATGAGCAGTTCTTC
CASSTSGGLDEQFF
>TRBV5-1|few|TRBJ1-5|NA
NA
CASSLGQAAISPSIF
>TRBV30|NA|TRBJ2-7|TRBD2
TGTGCCTGGGGTGGGGGGGAGCCCTACGAGCAGTACTTC
CAWGGGEPYEQYF
>TRBV9|NA|TRBJ1-2|NA
TGTGCCAGCAGCCTACACCCAGGATCGTCTAACTATGGCTACACCTTC
CASSLHPGSSNYGYTF
>TRBV19|few|TRBJ1-6|NA
TGTGCCAGTAGTATAGAAGGGTATTCACCCCTCCACTTT
CASSIEGYSPLHF
>TRBV2|NA|TRBJ1-1|NA
TGTGCCAGCAGGAATGGACGGTTGAACACTGAAGCTTTCTTT
CASRNGRLNTEAFF
>TRBV14|NA|TRBJ1-2|TRBD1
TGTGCCAGCAGCCAAGTCCGACAGGGGGTATATCATGGCTACACCTTC
CASSQVRQGVYHGYTF
>TRBV10-3|NA|TRBJ1-2|NA
TGTGCCATCAGCCCCAACCCTGGGTATGGCTACACCTTC
CAISPNPGYGYTF
>TRBV29-1|NA|TRBJ2-7|TRBD2
TGCAGCGTTGAGGGAGGGACTAAGGAGCAGTACTTC
CSVEGGTKEQYF
>TRBV6-1|few|TRBJ1-3|TRBD1
TGTGCCAGCAGTGATACACAGGGGTACACCATATATTTT
CASSDTQGYTIYF
>TRBV5-1|NA|TRBJ1-1|NA
TGCGCCAGCAGCTCCCTACTGACTGCGAACACTGAAGCTTTCTTT
CASSSLLTANTEAFF
>TRBV13|NA|TRBJ2-3|NA
TGTGCCAGCAGCTTAGGCCAGGGGAACAAGGGCACAGATACGCAGTATTTT
CASSLGQGNKGTDTQYF
>TRBV5-1|NA|TRBJ2-5|TRBD2
TGCGCCAGCAGCCCCTCGGGGGGGGAGACCCAGTACTTC
CASSPSGGETQYF
>TRBV5-1|NA|TRBJ2-6|NA
TGCGCCAGCAAGTCTGAGGCTGGGGCCAACGTCCTGACTTTC
CASKSEAGANVLTF
>TRBV10-3|NA|TRBJ2-7|NA
TGTGCCAGCAGTGAAGGGGTCAGTACGTCCTACGAGCAGTACTTC
CASSEGVSTSYEQYF
>TRBV11-2|NA|TRBJ2-2|TRBD1
TGTGCCAGCACCCTGTACAGGGGGAAAACCGGGGAGCTGTTTTTT
CASTLYRGKTGELFF
>TRBV29-1|NA|TRBJ2-7|NA
TGCAGCGTTGGCGGACTTGGTGGGCAGTACTTC
CSVGGLGGQYF
>TRBV13|NA|TRBJ1-1|NA
TGTGCCAGCAGCTTAGCAGGGGACACTGAAGCTTTCTTT
CASSLAGDTEAFF
>TRBV21-1|once|TRBJ2-3|NA
TGTGCCAGCAGCAAAAATCGCCCGGTAGGGGGGATTTTTCCCTTCACAGATACGCAGTATTTT
CASSKNRPVGGIFPFTDTQYF
>TRBV5-1|NA|TRBJ2-1|NA
TGCGCCAGCGGAAGGGATCGCCCGGACAATGAGCAGTTCTTC
CASGRDRPDNEQFF
>TRBV30|few|TRBJ1-6|NA
TGTGCCTGGAGTCTGAGCTCCTATAATTCACCCCTCCACTTT
CAWSLSSYNSPLHF
>TRBV2|NA|TRBJ2-5|TRBD1
TGTGCCAGCACCTACAGGGGAACAGAGACCCAGTACTTC
CASTYRGTETQYF
>TRBV4-3|NA|TRBJ1-1|NA
TGCGCCAGCAGCCAAGATAGGATGGGGACCGTAGCTTTCTTT
CASSQDRMGTVAFF
>TRBV11-2|NA|TRBJ1-1|NA
TGTGCCAGCAGCATAGAGAGGGCAGCTTTCTTT
CASSIERAAFF
>TRBV10-2|NA|TRBJ1-5|NA
TGCGCCAGCAGTGTTGGTAGCAATCAGCCCCAGCATTTT
CASSVGSNQPQHF
>TRBV4-2|NA|TRBJ1-2|TRBD1
TGTGCCAGCAGCCCCCGGACAGGGGACTATGGCTACACCTTC
CASSPRTGDYGYTF
>TRBV11-2|NA|TRBJ1-1|TRBD1
TGTGCCAGCAGCCACCCAGTACAGGGGGCGCGGGCTTTCTTT
CASSHPVQGARAFF
>TRBV30|NA|TRBJ2-3|NA
TGTGCCTGGATGATGAGTTCGGATACGCAGTATTTT
CAWMMSSDTQYF
>TRBV10-1|NA|TRBJ2-1|NA
TGCGCCAGCTCACAAATTACAGACAATGAGCAGTTCTTC
CASSQITDNEQFF
>TRBV10-3|NA|TRBJ2-3|TRBD1
TGTGCCATCAGTAACAGGGGTCCCCCCACAGATACGCAGTATTTT
CAISNRGPPTDTQYF
>TRBV4-3|NA|TRBJ1-1|TRBD1
TGCGCCAGCAGCCAAGAAGGGGGCGCGACTAAAGCTTTCTTT
CASSQEGGATKAFF
>TRBV30|once|TRBJ2-5|NA
TGTGCCTGGAGTGTACGAAGCGGAGAGACCCAGTACTTC
CAWSVRSGETQYF
>TRBV10-3|NA|TRBJ1-6|NA
TGTGCCATCTCTTCCGCCGGGTCTAATTCACCCCTCCACTTT
CAISSAGSNSPLHF
>TRBV29-1|NA|TRBJ2-3|NA
TGCAGCGGAAACCAGGGGGGAGTAGGGCAGTATTTT
CSGNQGGVGQYF
>TRBV30|NA|TRBJ2-2|NA
TGTGCCTGGAGGTCCCCCCGAACCGGGGAGCTGTTTTTT
CAWRSPRTGELFF
>TRBV5-1|NA|TRBJ2-2|NA
TGCGCCGGGAAAAAGGACGGGAACACCGGGGAGCTGTTTTTT
CAGKKDGNTGELFF
>TRBV6-6|NA|TRBJ2-1|NA
TGTGCCAGCAGTTCGCCCGACTACGGAGGCGGGCTTGAGCAGTTCTTC
CASSSPDYGGGLEQFF
>TRBV19|NA|TRBJ1-1|NA
TGTGCCAGTAGCTACAGGATTCTAAACACTGAAGCTTTCTTT
CASSYRILNTEAFF
>TRBV13|NA|TRBJ2-3|TRBD1
TGTGCCAGCAGCGTCCAGGGGGCAGATACGCAGTATTTT
CASSVQGADTQYF